Following are 9 T cell receptor beta chains from one sample sequenced in a study of cytomegalovirus exposure and HLA in healthy donors. Researchers ran the PCR with 60 Vbeta and 13 Jbeta primers. Assay used: immunoSEQ multiplex PCR; TCRdb lists only in-frame clones, some missing. The table lists about 250,000 clones, roughly 78% of them singletons. The sequenced material came from PBMCs. The receptor set was obtained from a boy between 10 and 17 years old in good health and CMV-seronegative.

V is TRBV28 and J is TRBJ2-1; 8 bases are shared with TRBD1. The CDR3 is 17 amino acids. The V and J ends lost 8 bases and 4 bases, in that order; junction bases with no gene match: 16. Germline assignment: CDR1 MDHEN and CDR2 SYDVKM. The DNA of the CDR3 is TGTGCCAGCGGCTACCCTATAGGGACAGGACCTTACAATGAGCAGTTCTTC. This sequence encodes CASGYPIGTGPYNEQFF.

V is TRBV5-4 and J is TRBJ2-3; the D is unclear. The CDR3 loop spans 13 amino acids. Per germline, CDR1 SGHNT and CDR2 YYREEE (reference sequence). The ends were cut back, 5 bases at V and 6 bases at J, with 13 bases in the middle. CDR3 loop: CASRSPLSDTQYF. The CDR3 region has the DNA TGTGCCAGCAGATCCCCGTTGTCCGATACGCAGTATTTT.

The V and J genes are TRBV7-9 and TRBJ2-1, with 9 nucleotides matching TRBD1. J gave up 8 bases and V 1 base, and 6 bases lay outside the gene matches. The germline CDR1 and CDR2 sequences are SEHNR and FQNEAQ (reference sequence). The CDR3 totals 15 residues. The DNA for the CDR3 is TGTGCCAGCAGCTTAGTTGGGACAGGGTTCCATGAGCAGTTCTTC. This encodes CASSLVGTGFHEQFF.

The chain joins TRBV30 to TRBJ1-2; 9 bases are a match to TRBD1. CDR1 GTSNPN and CDR2 SVGIG come from the germline V gene (reference sequence). The CDR3 consists of 14 residues. The trim removed 4 bases at V and 8 bases at J, leaving 11 bases unmatched. The CDR3 is CAWTRDRVGEGYTF. In DNA, the CDR3 is TGTGCCTGGACGCGGGACAGGGTGGGAGAGGGCTACACCTTC.

The J gene is TRBJ2-1, the V gene TRBV9; 11 bases fit TRBD2. Germline V gene sequence: CDR1 SGDLS, CDR2 YYNGEE. The CDR3 loop spans 14 amino acids. Germline trimming cut 1 base from V and 10 bases from J; bases unmatched to any gene: 4. CDR3 sequence (DNA): TGTGCCAGCAGCGTACTAGCGGGAGGAGGCGAGCAGTTCTTC. Its protein product is CASSVLAGGGEQFF.

CDR3 sequence: CAWNRGDEAFF. Written as DNA, the CDR3 is TGTGCCTGGAACAGGGGCGATGAAGCTTTCTTT. The chain carries TRBV30 and TRBJ1-1; 7 bases are shared with TRBD1. Germline V gene data show CDR1 as GTSNPN and CDR2 as SVGIG (reference sequence). The CDR3 totals 11 residues. V was pared by 4 bases and J by 7 bases, with 3 bases of the junction left unmatched.

This chain joins TRBV4-1 and TRBJ2-3, with TRBD1 as a possible D gene (6 bases). The V and J ends lost 2 bases and 4 bases respectively, with 13 bases between them. This CDR3 region has 15 residues. Germline V gene sequence: CDR1 MGHRA, CDR2 YSYEKL. The CDR3 loop reads CASSQHGQRSDTQYF. DNA of the CDR3: TGCGCCAGCAGCCAACACGGACAGCGGTCAGATACGCAGTATTTT.

The chain couples TRBV14 to TRBJ2-6, with 11 positions matching TRBD2. This CDR3 contains 22 residues. Germline V gene data show CDR1 as SGHDN and CDR2 as FVKESK. With 0 bases clipped from V and 5 bases from J, the junction kept 18 bases outside the gene matches. The CDR3 is CASSQDFRLTSGTSFRANVLTF. The CDR3 bases are TGTGCCAGCAGCCAAGATTTTCGGCTGACTAGCGGGACTTCGTTTCGGGCCAACGTCCTGACTTTC. Based on the CDR3 plus reference TRBV14 and TRBJ2-6, the full variable domain is EAGVTQFPSHSVIEKGQTVTLRCDPISGHDNLYWYRRVMGKEIKFLLHFVKESKQDESGMPNNRFLAERTGGTYSTLKVQPAELEDSGVYFCASSQDFRLTSGTSFRANVLTFGAGSRLTVL.

V is TRBV29-1 and J is TRBJ2-7; D ambiguous. Trimming stripped 3 bases from V and 1 base from J, with 16 bases between. The germline CDR1 and CDR2 sequences are SQVTM and ANQGSEA. CDR3 length: 15 residues. The CDR3 nucleotides are TGCAGCGTTGACGCCCCCGGGTATAGGTCCTACGAGCAGTACTTC. It encodes CSVDAPGYRSYEQYF.